This TCR beta chain was recovered during a study of T cells in Graves' hyperthyroidism and ophthalmopathy. The sample holds many counts of this clonotype. Germline CDR1 and CDR2: SGHRS and YFSETQ. This CDR3 comprises 15 residues. Trimming took 3 bases from V and 7 from J; bases not matched to a gene: 8. Amplified regions were TCR beta CDR3 sequences from RNA transcripts. During a first-round RT-PCR of the TCR CDR3, the HTBI primer set was used. TCRdb passed the multiplex PCR reads through MiXCR, listing each CDR3 protein once. The table records about 640,000 distinct CDR3 sequences, around 21% of them present only once.

Sequences were obtained from blood. V and J are TRBV5-1 and TRBJ2-7; TRBD2 agrees at 12 bases. The TCR was taken from a man aged 25-45 years with Graves' ophthalmopathy. The CDR3 nucleotides are TGCGCCAGCAGCTGGCTAGCGGGAGGGCCGGGGGAGCAGTACTTC. It yields the protein CASSWLAGGPGEQYF. The complete variable domain, with remaining parts taken from reference TRBV5-1 and TRBJ2-7, reads KAGVTQTPRYLIKTRGQQVTLSCSPISGHRSVSWYQQTPGQGLQFLFEYFSETQRNKGNFPGRFSGRQFSNSRSEMNVSTLELGDSALYLCASSWLAGGPGEQYFGPGTRLTVT.